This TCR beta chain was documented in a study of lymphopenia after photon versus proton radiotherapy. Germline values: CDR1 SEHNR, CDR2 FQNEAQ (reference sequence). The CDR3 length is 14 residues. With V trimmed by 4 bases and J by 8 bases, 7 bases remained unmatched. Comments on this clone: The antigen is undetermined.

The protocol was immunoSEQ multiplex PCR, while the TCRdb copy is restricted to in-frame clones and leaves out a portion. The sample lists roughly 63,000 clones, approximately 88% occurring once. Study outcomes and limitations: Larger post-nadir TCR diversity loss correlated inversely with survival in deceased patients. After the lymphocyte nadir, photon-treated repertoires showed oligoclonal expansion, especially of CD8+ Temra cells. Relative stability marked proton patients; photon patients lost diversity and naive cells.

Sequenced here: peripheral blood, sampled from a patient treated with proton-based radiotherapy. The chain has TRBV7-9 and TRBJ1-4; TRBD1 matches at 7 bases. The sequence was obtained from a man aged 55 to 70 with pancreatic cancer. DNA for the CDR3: TGTGCCAGCAGCTCCCGACAGGGAGTAGAAAAACTGTTTTTT. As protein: CASSSRQGVEKLFF.